These T cell receptor beta chains were read from a single sample in a study of CD8 T cells in ankylosing spondylitis. TCRdb recomputed calls from the 5' RACE reads with MiXCR, one row per CDR3 protein. This repertoire shows 700,000 or so distinct CDR3 sequences, roughly 19% found once; its top ten account for approximately 18%. The sequenced material came from blood, either unsorted or a sorted T cell fraction (not recorded which). The receptors stem from a male donor with ankylosing spondylitis. The CDR3 runs from the conserved cysteine through the conserved F or W. D genes are given only for firm matches. Rows give clone size only sometimes, using once, few, many, or a class for an expanded clone.

d_gene,v_gene,len,j_gene,abundance,CDR3nt,CDR3aa
NA,TRBV5-1,13,TRBJ1-2,many,TGCGCCAGCAGCTTGGAACAGGGCTATGGCTACACCTTC,CASSLEQGYGYTF
NA,TRBV4-1,15,TRBJ2-1,NA,TGCGCCAGCAGCTACCCGCAGGCCCGCTACAATGAGCAGTTCTTC,CASSYPQARYNEQFF
NA,TRBV11-2,16,TRBJ2-3,few,TGTGCCAGCAGCCCGTCGGCCAGTGCTAGCACAGATACGCAGTATTTT,CASSPSASASTDTQYF
TRBD2,TRBV20-1,14,TRBJ2-5,few,TGCAGTGCTAGGTCGCGGGAGGGCCGGGAGACCCAGTACTTC,CSARSREGRETQYF
NA,TRBV5-1,15,TRBJ2-7,NA,TGCGCCAGCAGCCCGGAGGATCCGAGGGGTTTTGAGCAGTACTTC,CASSPEDPRGFEQYF
TRBD1,TRBV5-1,15,TRBJ1-4,NA,TGCGCCAGCAGCTTGACAGGGGATCCGAATGAAAAACTGTTTTTT,CASSLTGDPNEKLFF
TRBD1,TRBV4-3,18,TRBJ1-3,many,TGCGCCAGCAGCCAAGCGCCTTGGCACGCGGGACAGGGAGACACCATATATTTT,CASSQAPWHAGQGDTIYF
NA,TRBV27,14,TRBJ2-3,NA,TGTGCCAGCAGTCCGCTCGGGACCATAGATACGCAGTATTTT,CASSPLGTIDTQYF
NA,TRBV29-1,11,TRBJ2-3,many,TGCAGCGTTGAGGACCCGGCTACGCAGTATTTT,CSVEDPATQYF
NA,TRBV20-1,16,TRBJ1-5,few,TGCAGTGCTAGAGGGGGGCTTAGACTTAGCAATCAGCCCCAGCATTTT,CSARGGLRLSNQPQHF
TRBD1,TRBV19,14,TRBJ1-2,few,TGTGCCAGTAGGGACCGACAGGGAGGCTATGGCTACACCTTC,CASRDRQGGYGYTF
NA,TRBV29-1,14,TRBJ1-1,few,TGCAGCGCCGGTGCTCGCAGGGGAGGCACTGAAGCTTTCTTT,CSAGARRGGTEAFF
NA,TRBV30,13,TRBJ2-5,NA,TGTGCCTGGGGTCAGGAGTTAGGAGAGACCCAGTACTTC,CAWGQELGETQYF
TRBD1,TRBV27,16,TRBJ2-7,few,TGTGCCAGCAGTTTATGGGGGGGACAGGGTTGGTACGAGCAGTACTTC,CASSLWGGQGWYEQYF
NA,TRBV5-1,15,TRBJ1-1,few,TGCGCCAGCAGCCTAACGGGGGGGGGATACACTGAAGCTTTCTTT,CASSLTGGGYTEAFF
TRBD1,TRBV4-1,16,TRBJ2-7,few,TGCGCCAGCAGCCAAGAGGGATTGGACAGGGGCTACGAGCAGTACTTC,CASSQEGLDRGYEQYF
NA,TRBV5-1,14,TRBJ2-5,NA,TGCGCCAGCAGCCCCTGGGCAGGGGAGGAGACCCAGTACTTC,CASSPWAGEETQYF
NA,TRBV12-3/TRBV12-4,16,TRBJ2-5,few,TGTGCCAGCAGTTTAAGGTACCCAACGCCCCAAGAGACCCAGTACTTC,CASSLRYPTPQETQYF
NA,TRBV7-3,13,TRBJ1-1,few,TGTGCCAGCAGCGATACAGTGAACACTGAAGCTTTCTTT,CASSDTVNTEAFF
TRBD2,TRBV12-3/TRBV12-4,17,TRBJ2-1,few,TGTGCCAGCACCTTAAGGGGACTAGCGGGATCCTTACTTGAGCAGTTCTTC,CASTLRGLAGSLLEQFF
NA,TRBV15,14,TRBJ1-1,few,TGTGCCACCAGCAGAGAGAACAGGAACACTGAAGCTTTCTTT,CATSRENRNTEAFF
TRBD1,TRBV20-1,16,TRBJ1-3,NA,TGCAGTGCTCTACTGTCTGACAGGGGGCTAGCAAACACCATATATTTT,CSALLSDRGLANTIYF
TRBD2,TRBV20-1,14,TRBJ2-1,NA,TGCAGTGCTACCGGGACTAGCGCCGGCCATGAGCAGTTCTTC,CSATGTSAGHEQFF
NA,TRBV4-3,14,TRBJ1-1,many,TGCGCCAGCAGCCAAGGGACGCGGAACACTGAAGCTTTCTTT,CASSQGTRNTEAFF
NA,TRBV10-3,14,TRBJ2-7,NA,TGTGCCATCAGCCAGACTGCTGAACTCTACGAGCAGTACTTC,CAISQTAELYEQYF
TRBD2,TRBV20-1,15,TRBJ2-7,NA,TGCAGTGCTTTATCCCCGGGACTAGCGGACTACGAGCAGTACTTC,CSALSPGLADYEQYF
NA,TRBV27,16,TRBJ2-7,NA,TGTGCCAGCAGTTTTCAGGGTCAAATAGGAACCTACGAGCAGTACTTC,CASSFQGQIGTYEQYF
TRBD1,TRBV7-2,15,TRBJ1-5,few,TGTGCCAGCAGCTGGACAGGAGGTAGCAATCAGCCCCAGCATTTT,CASSWTGGSNQPQHF
TRBD1,TRBV5-1,16,TRBJ2-4,NA,TGCGCCAGCACCCTGGATCCACAGGGGGCCAAAAACATTCAGTACTTC,CASTLDPQGAKNIQYF
TRBD2,TRBV5-1,18,TRBJ2-1,few,TGCGCCAGCAGCTTGTTACCTCTAGCGGGAGGGCCTTGGAATGAGCAGTTCTTC,CASSLLPLAGGPWNEQFF
TRBD1,TRBV5-6,16,TRBJ2-2,NA,TGTGCCAGCAGCACCGCTGACAGGGGGGGGACCGGGGAGCTGTTTTTT,CASSTADRGGTGELFF
TRBD2,TRBV3-1,16,TRBJ2-7,NA,TGTGCCAGCAGCCGCGGACTAGCGGGGGCCGGCGGCGAGCAGTACTTC,CASSRGLAGAGGEQYF
NA,TRBV29-1,15,TRBJ1-4,NA,TGCAGCGTTGAAGAAAGGACGGTTTCTAATGAAAAACTGTTTTTT,CSVEERTVSNEKLFF
TRBD2,TRBV20-1,14,TRBJ2-1,few,TGCAGTGCCCCCGGACTAGCGGACTACAATGAGCAGTTCTTC,CSAPGLADYNEQFF
TRBD2,TRBV6-1,15,TRBJ2-1,NA,TGTGCGAGCAGGCTCGGGACTAGCGCCTACAATGAGCAGTTCTTC,CASRLGTSAYNEQFF
NA,TRBV2,16,TRBJ1-1,NA,TGTGCCAGCAGTAGGCAGCCGGAGACAATGAACACTGAAGCTTTCTTT,CASSRQPETMNTEAFF
TRBD2,TRBV29-1,16,TRBJ2-3,many,TGCAGCGTCCCGGGACTAGCGGGAGGTTTCGCAGATACGCAGTATTTT,CSVPGLAGGFADTQYF
TRBD2,TRBV9,15,TRBJ2-3,NA,TGTGCCAGCAGCGTTCGAGCGGGAGGCACAGATACGCAGTATTTT,CASSVRAGGTDTQYF
TRBD1,TRBV3-1,13,TRBJ2-2,few,TGTGCCAGCAGTGGACAGGTGGTCGGGGAGCTGTTTTTT,CASSGQVVGELFF
TRBD2,TRBV30,14,TRBJ2-3,NA,TGTGCCTGGAGTAGGGGGACTAGCGAGCATACGCAGTATTTT,CAWSRGTSEHTQYF
NA,TRBV28,14,TRBJ2-1,NA,TGTGCCAGCAGTCCCACGAGGGCTAGAAGTGAGCAGTTCTTC,CASSPTRARSEQFF
NA,TRBV11-2,14,TRBJ1-1,few,TGTGCCAGCAGCTTAGTAGGGCAGGGCACTGAAGCTTTCTTT,CASSLVGQGTEAFF
TRBD2,TRBV20-1,15,TRBJ2-2,few,TGCAGTGCTTCCCGACTAGCGGGACGCACCGGGGAGCTGTTTTTT,CSASRLAGRTGELFF
TRBD2,TRBV11-2,20,TRBJ2-6,NA,TGTGCCAGCAGCCACACCGGCGGCATCGGGGGGAGGTTTGGGGCCAACGTCCTGACTTTC,CASSHTGGIGGRFGANVLTF
NA,TRBV7-8,14,TRBJ1-1,NA,TGTGCCAGCAGCCCGCTACAAGTTGTGGCTGAAGCTTTCTTT,CASSPLQVVAEAFF
NA,TRBV12-3/TRBV12-4,14,TRBJ2-1,few,TGTGCCAGCACCCCCGGTTGGACCTACAATGAGCAGTTCTTC,CASTPGWTYNEQFF
NA,TRBV7-6,12,TRBJ2-7,few,TGTGCCAGCAGCCCGAGGGGGGGCGTGCAGTACTTC,CASSPRGGVQYF
TRBD2,TRBV20-1,14,TRBJ2-7,NA,TGCAGTGCTAGAGATCTTAGCGGGGGCTACGAGCAGTACTTC,CSARDLSGGYEQYF
TRBD1,TRBV7-8,15,TRBJ2-7,NA,TGTGCCAGCAGCTCAACAGGGGGCAAGGGCTACGAGCAGTACTTC,CASSSTGGKGYEQYF